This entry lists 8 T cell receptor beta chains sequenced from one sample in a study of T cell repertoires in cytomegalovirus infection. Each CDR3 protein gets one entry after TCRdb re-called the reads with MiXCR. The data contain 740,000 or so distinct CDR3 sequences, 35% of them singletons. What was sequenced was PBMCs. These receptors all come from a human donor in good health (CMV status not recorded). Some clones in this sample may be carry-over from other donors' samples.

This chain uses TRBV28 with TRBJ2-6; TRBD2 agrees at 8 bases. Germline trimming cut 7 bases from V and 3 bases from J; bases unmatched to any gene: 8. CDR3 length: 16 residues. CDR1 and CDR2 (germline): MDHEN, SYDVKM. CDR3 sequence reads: CASTREGLHGANVLTF. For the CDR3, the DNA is TGTGCCAGCACCCGGGAGGGCCTACATGGGGCCAACGTCCTGACTTTC.

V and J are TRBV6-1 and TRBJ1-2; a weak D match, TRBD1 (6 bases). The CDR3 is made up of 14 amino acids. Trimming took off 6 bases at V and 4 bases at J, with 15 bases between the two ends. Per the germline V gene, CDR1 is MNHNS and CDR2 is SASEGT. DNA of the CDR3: TGTGCCAGCAGAAAGGACAGAACTTTCTATGGCTACACCTTC. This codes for CASRKDRTFYGYTF.

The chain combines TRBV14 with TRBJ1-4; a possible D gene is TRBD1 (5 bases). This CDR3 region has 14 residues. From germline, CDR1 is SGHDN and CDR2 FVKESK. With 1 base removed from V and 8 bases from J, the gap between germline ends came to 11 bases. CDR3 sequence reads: CASSQAGLGEKLFF. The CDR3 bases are TGTGCCAGCAGCCAAGCAGGGTTGGGCGAAAAACTGTTTTTT. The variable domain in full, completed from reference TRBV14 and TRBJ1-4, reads EAGVTQFPSHSVIEKGQTVTLRCDPISGHDNLYWYRRVMGKEIKFLLHFVKESKQDESGMPNNRFLAERTGGTYSTLKVQPAELEDSGVYFCASSQAGLGEKLFFGSGTQLSVL.

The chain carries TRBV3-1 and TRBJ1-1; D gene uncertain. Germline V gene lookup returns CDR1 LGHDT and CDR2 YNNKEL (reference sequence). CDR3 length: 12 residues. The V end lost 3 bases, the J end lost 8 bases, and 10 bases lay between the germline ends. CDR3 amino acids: CASSHPGREAFF. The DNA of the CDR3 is TGTGCCAGCAGCCACCCCGGCAGAGAAGCTTTCTTT.

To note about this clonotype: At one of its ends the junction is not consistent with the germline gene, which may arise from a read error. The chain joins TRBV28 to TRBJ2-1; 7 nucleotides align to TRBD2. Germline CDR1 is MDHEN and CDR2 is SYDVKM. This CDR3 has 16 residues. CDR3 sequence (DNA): TGTGCCAGCAGAGGCGGGGGAATAGAAATTTACAAGGAGCAGTTCTTC. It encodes CASRGGGIEIYKEQFF. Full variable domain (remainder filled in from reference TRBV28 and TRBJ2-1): DVKVTQSSRYLVKRTGEKVFLECVQDMDHENMFWYRQDPGLGLRLIYFSYDVKMKEKGDIPEGYSVSREKKERFSLILESASTNQTSMYLCASRGGGIEIYKEQFFGPGTRLTVL.

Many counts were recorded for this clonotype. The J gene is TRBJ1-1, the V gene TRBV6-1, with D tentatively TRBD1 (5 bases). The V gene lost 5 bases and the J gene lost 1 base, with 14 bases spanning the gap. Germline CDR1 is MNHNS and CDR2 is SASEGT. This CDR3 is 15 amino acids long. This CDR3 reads CASSFLPTGNTEAFF. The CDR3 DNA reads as TGTGCCAGCAGTTTTTTACCTACAGGGAACACTGAAGCTTTCTTT.

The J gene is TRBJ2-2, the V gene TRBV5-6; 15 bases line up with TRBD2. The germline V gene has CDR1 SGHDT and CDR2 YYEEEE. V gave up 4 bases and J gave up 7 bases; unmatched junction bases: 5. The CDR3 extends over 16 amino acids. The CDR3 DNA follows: TGTGCCAGCAGCATGGGGACTAGCGGGAGGTTCGGGGAGCTGTTTTTT. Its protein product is CASSMGTSGRFGELFF.

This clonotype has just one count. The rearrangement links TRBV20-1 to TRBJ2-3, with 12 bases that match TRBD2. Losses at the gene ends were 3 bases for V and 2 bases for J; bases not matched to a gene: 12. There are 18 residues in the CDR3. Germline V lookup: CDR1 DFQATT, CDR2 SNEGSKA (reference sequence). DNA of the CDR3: TGCAGTGCTAGTTCTTGGGCTAGCGGGAGGGGAGACACAGATACGCAGTATTTT. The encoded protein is CSASSWASGRGDTDTQYF.